Given below is one T cell receptor beta chain in context. This sample was included in a study of blood T cell repertoires in COVID-19. Clones were read by immunoSEQ multiplex PCR, and TCRdb kept only the in-frame ones, dropping some. The repertoire has about 180,000 clones, approximately 90% of them found once; the top ten carry 2.5% to 3.5%. CDR1 and CDR2 (germline): MNHEY, SMNVEV (reference sequence). The CDR3 is 13 amino acids. The germline V and J ends were trimmed by 7 bases and 2 bases, with 9 bases remaining between them. This sequence was found in a woman in her thirties with active or convalescent COVID-19. Sequenced material: peripheral blood. The V and J genes are TRBV27 and TRBJ1-3; D gene ambiguous. The CDR3 bases are TGTGCCAGCAAGTTCCGGGCTGGAAACACCATATATTTT. It codes for CASKFRAGNTIYF.